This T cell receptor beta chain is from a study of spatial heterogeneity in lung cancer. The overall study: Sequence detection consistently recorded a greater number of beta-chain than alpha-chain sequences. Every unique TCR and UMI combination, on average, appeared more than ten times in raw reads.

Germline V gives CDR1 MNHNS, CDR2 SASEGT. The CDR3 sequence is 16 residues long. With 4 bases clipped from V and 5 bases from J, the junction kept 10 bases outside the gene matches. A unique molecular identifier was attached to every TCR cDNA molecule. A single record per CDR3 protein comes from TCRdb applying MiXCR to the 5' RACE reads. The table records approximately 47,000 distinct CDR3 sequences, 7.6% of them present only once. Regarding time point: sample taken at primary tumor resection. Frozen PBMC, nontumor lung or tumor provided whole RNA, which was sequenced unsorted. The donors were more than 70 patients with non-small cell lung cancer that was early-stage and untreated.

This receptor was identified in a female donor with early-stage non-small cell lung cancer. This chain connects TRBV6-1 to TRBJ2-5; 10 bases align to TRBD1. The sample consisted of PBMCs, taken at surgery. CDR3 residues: CASSGRQGAVRETQYF. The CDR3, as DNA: TGTGCCAGCAGTGGTCGACAGGGGGCTGTGCGGGAGACCCAGTACTTC.